Each of the 5 T cell receptor beta chains below was sequenced from the same sample in a study of T cell responses to AZD1222 COVID-19 vaccine. Sequencing used immunoSEQ multiplex PCR; TCRdb keeps in-frame clones, though not all of them. The table lists about 160,000 clones, roughly 88% of them singletons. Sequences were derived from peripheral blood, sampled 28 days after the second AZD1222 dose. The receptors stem from an adult who received the AZD1222 COVID-19 vaccine.

The V gene is TRBV20-1, the J gene TRBJ1-2, with a tentative D call TRBD1 (5 bases). The CDR3 runs to 11 residues. The V gene lost 6 bases and the J gene lost 4 bases, with 9 bases spanning the gap. Germline-derived CDR1 and CDR2 are DFQATT and SNEGSKA (reference sequence). The CDR3 coding sequence is TGCAGTGCGGGACCTAGCTATGGCTACACCTTC. It yields the protein CSAGPSYGYTF.

The chain links TRBV2 to TRBJ2-5; D call uncertain. The CDR3 is made up of 16 amino acids. The germline V gene has CDR1 SNHLY and CDR2 FYNNEI. V dropped 0 bases and J dropped 0 bases, with 11 bases sitting between them. CDR3 loop: CASSEALGGYQETQYF. The DNA for the CDR3 is TGTGCCAGCAGTGAAGCGCTCGGTGGCTACCAAGAGACCCAGTACTTC. Based on the CDR3 plus reference TRBV2 and TRBJ2-5, the full variable domain is EPEVTQTPSHQVTQMGQEVILRCVPISNHLYFYWYRQILGQKVEFLVSFYNNEISEKSEIFDDQFSVERPDGSNFTLKIRSTKLEDSAMYFCASSEALGGYQETQYFGPGTRLLVL.

The V and J genes are TRBV19 and TRBJ1-2; 12 bases align to TRBD1. The trim removed 3 bases at V and 5 bases at J, leaving 4 bases unmatched. CDR3 length: 15 amino acids. CDR1 is LNHDA, CDR2 SQIVND, per germline (reference sequence). CDR3 DNA: TGTGCCAGTAGTATTGTGGGACAGGGGGCTTATGGCTACACCTTC. Amino acid sequence: CASSIVGQGAYGYTF. Combining the CDR3 with reference TRBV19 and TRBJ1-2 gives the whole variable domain DGGITQSPKYLFRKEGQNVTLSCEQNLNHDAMYWYRQDPGQGLRLIYYSQIVNDFQKGDIAEGYSVSREKKESFPLTVTSAQKNPTAFYLCASSIVGQGAYGYTFGSGTRLTVV.

The V and J genes are TRBV20-1 and TRBJ1-3; D unresolved. Trimming took 3 bases from V and 3 from J, leaving 3 bases between them. Germline CDR1 and CDR2: DFQATT and SNEGSKA (reference sequence). The length of the CDR3 is 11 residues. CDR3: CSASGGNTIYF. The CDR3 region has the DNA TGCAGTGCTAGCGGTGGAAACACCATATATTTT.

The rearrangement links TRBV20-1 to TRBJ2-7; D gene uncertain. Germline CDR1 and CDR2: DFQATT and SNEGSKA (reference sequence). V lost 3 bases and J lost 2, with 14 bases in between. This CDR3 is 14 amino acids long. The CDR3 is CSASGPGFTYEQYF. Written as DNA, the CDR3 is TGCAGTGCTAGTGGACCAGGCTTTACCTACGAGCAGTACTTC.